This TCR beta chain was recovered during a study of identical twins. Study findings and constraints: Twins' surplus sharing was weaker for beta out-of-frame sequences. Out-of-frame sharing of TCR alpha in monozygotic twins was underestimated by models.

TCRdb reprocessed the 5' RACE reads with MiXCR, giving one entry per CDR3 protein. The sample yields about 260,000 distinct CDR3 sequences, 5.5% to 7% seen once. Germline V gene lookup returns CDR1 MNHEY and CDR2 SMNVEV (reference sequence). Trimming took 1 base from V and 3 from J, leaving 10 bases between them. The CDR3 is made up of 15 amino acids. This clonotype was seen many times. Its specificity is unknown. A further study also used this sample, focusing on yellow fever vaccine responses in identical twins.

The chain joins TRBV27 to TRBJ2-1; D possibly corresponds to TRBD2 (5 bases). The clonotype originates from a woman aged 18-35 years in good health. The specimen sequenced was memory (CD45RO+) T cells sorted from blood. The CDR3: CASSLFGGLYNEQFF. The CDR3 region has the DNA TGTGCCAGCAGTTTATTCGGAGGACTCTACAATGAGCAGTTCTTC.